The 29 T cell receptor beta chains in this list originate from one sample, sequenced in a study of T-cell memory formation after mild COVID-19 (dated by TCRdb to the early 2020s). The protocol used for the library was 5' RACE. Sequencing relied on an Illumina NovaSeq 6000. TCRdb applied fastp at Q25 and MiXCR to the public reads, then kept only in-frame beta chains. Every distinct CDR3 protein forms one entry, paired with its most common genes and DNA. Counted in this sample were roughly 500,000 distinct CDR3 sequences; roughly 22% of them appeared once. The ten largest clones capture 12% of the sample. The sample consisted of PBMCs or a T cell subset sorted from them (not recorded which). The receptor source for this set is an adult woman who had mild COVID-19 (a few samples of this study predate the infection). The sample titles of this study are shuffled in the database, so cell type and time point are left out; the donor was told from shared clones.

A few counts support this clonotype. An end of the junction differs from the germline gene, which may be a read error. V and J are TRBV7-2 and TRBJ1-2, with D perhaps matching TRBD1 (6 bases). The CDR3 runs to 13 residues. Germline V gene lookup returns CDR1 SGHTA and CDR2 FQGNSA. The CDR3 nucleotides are TGTGCCAGCAGCTTAGCCGGAGGGGGGCTCCGTATCTTC. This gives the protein CASSLAGGGLRIF.

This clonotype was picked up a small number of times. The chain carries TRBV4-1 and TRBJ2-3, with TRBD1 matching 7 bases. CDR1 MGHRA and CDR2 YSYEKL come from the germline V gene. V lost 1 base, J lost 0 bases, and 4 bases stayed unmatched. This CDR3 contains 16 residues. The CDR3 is CASSQAQTGSTDTQYF. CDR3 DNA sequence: TGCGCCAGCAGCCAAGCACAGACAGGGAGCACAGATACGCAGTATTTT.

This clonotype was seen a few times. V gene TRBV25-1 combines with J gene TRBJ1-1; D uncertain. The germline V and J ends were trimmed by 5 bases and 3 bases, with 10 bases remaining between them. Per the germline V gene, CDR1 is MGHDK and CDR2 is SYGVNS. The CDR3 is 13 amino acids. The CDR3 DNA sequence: TGTGCCAGCAGTCGACGATGGGACACTGAAGCTTTCTTT. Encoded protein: CASSRRWDTEAFF.

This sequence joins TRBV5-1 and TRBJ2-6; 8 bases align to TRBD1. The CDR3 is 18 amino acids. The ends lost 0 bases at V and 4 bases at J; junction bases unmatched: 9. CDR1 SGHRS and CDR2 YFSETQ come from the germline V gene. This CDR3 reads CASSLGGSGGAGANVLTF. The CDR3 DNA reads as TGCGCCAGCAGCTTGGGTGGATCAGGGGGCGCCGGGGCCAACGTCCTGACTTTC.

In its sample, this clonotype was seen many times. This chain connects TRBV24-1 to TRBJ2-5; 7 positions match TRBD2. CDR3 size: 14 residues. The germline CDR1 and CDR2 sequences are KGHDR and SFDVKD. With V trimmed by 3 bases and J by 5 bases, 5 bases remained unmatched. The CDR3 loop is CATSDLADPETQYF. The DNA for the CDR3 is TGTGCCACCAGTGATCTAGCGGATCCGGAGACCCAGTACTTC.

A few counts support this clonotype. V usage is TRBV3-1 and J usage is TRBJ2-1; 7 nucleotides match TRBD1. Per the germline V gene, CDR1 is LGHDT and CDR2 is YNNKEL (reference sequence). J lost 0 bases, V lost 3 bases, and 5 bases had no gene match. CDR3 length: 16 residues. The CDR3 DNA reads TGTGCCAGCAGCCATAGGGGACAGTCCTCCTACAATGAGCAGTTCTTC. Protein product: CASSHRGQSSYNEQFF.

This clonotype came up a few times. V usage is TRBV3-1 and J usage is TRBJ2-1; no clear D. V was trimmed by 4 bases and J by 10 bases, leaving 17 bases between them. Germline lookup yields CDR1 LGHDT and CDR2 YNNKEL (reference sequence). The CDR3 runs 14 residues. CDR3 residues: CASSPTGRHEEQFF. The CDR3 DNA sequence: TGTGCCAGCAGCCCTACCGGGCGCCACGAAGAGCAGTTCTTC.

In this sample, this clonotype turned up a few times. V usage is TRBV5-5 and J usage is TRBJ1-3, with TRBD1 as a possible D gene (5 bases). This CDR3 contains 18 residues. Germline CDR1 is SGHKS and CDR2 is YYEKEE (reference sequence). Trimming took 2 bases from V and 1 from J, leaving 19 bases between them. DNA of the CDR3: TGTGCCAGCAGCTTCCTCAGGGTTGATCCGGGATCTGGAAACACCATATATTTT. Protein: CASSFLRVDPGSGNTIYF.

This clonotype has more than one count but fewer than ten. CDR3 in amino acids: CASRQQSFRTDTQYF. CDR3 DNA: TGTGCCAGTCGGCAGCAGAGCTTTCGCACAGATACGCAGTATTTT. This chain links TRBV19 with TRBJ2-3; D gene ambiguous. Trimming shortened V by 8 bases and J by 1 base, and 16 bases separated the two germline ends. Germline V gene data show CDR1 as LNHDA and CDR2 as SQIVND (reference sequence). The length of the CDR3 is 15 residues.

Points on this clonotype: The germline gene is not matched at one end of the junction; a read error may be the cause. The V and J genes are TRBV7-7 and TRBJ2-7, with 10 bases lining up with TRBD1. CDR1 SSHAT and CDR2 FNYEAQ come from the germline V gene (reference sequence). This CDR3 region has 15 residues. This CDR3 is CASSFADRGGYEQYF. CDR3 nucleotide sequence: TGTGCTAGCAGCTTCGCGGACAGGGGGGGCTACGAGCAGTACTTC.

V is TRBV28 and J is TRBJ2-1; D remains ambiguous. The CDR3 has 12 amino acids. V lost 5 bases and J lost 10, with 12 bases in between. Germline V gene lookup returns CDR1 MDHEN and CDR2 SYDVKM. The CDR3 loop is CASSTPFFEQFF. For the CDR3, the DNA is TGTGCCAGCAGTACCCCTTTCTTCGAGCAGTTCTTC.

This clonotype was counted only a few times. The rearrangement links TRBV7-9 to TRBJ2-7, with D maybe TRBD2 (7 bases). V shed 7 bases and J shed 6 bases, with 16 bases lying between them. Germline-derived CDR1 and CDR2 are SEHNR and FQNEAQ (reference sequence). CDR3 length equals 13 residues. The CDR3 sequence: CASTTGRGAEQYF. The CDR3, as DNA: TGTGCCAGCACAACCGGACGGGGGGCCGAGCAGTACTTC.

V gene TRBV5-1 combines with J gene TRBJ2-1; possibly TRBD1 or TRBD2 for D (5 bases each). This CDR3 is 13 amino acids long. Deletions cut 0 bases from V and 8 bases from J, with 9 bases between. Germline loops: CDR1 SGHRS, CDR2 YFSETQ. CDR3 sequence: CASSLVQGDEQFF. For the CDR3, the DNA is TGCGCCAGCAGCTTGGTCCAGGGAGATGAGCAGTTCTTC.

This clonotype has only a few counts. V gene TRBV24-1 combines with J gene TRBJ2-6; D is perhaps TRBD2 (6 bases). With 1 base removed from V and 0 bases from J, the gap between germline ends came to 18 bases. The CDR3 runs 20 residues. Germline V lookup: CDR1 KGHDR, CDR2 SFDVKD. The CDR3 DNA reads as TGTGCCACCAGTGATTTAGGAGGGACGGAGGGAGACTCTGGGGCCAACGTCCTGACTTTC. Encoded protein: CATSDLGGTEGDSGANVLTF.

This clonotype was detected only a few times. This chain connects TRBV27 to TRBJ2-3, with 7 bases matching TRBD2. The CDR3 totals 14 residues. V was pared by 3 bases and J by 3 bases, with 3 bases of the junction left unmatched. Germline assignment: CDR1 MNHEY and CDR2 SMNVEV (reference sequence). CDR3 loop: CASSFRLATDTQYF. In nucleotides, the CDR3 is TGTGCCAGCAGTTTCAGACTAGCTACAGATACGCAGTATTTT.

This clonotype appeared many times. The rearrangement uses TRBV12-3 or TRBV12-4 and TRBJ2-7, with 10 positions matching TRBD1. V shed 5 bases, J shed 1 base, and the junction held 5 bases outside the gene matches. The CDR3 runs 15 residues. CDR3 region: CASSPGQGTSYEQYF. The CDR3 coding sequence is TGTGCCAGCAGTCCGGGACAGGGGACTTCCTACGAGCAGTACTTC.

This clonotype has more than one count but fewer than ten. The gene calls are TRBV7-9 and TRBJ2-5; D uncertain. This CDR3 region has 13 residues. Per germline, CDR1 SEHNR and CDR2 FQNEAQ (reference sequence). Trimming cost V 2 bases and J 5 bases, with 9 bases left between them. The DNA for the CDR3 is TGTGCCAGCAGCTTACTAAACCCGGAGACCCAGTACTTC. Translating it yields CASSLLNPETQYF.

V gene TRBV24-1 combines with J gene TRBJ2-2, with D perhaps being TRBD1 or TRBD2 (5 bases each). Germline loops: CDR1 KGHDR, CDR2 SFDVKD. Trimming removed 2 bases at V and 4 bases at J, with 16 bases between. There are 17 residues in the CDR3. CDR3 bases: TGTGCCACCAGTGATTGGGGGACCGGTCGAGGCACCGGGGAGCTGTTTTTT. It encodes CATSDWGTGRGTGELFF.

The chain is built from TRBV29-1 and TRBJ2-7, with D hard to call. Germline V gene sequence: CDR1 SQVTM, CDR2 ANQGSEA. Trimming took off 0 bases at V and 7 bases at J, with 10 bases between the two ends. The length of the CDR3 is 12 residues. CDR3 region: CSVEDRGGEQYF. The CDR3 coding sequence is TGCAGCGTTGAAGATCGAGGTGGGGAGCAGTACTTC.

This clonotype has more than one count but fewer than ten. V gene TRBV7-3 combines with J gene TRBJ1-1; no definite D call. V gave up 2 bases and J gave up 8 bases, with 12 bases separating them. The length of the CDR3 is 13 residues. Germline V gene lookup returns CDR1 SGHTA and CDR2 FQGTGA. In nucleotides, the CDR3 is TGTGCCAGCAGCTTAGTGTCAGAGAGCGAAGCTTTCTTT. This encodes CASSLVSESEAFF. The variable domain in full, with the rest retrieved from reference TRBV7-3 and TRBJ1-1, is GAGVSQTPSNKVTEKGKYVELRCDPISGHTALYWYRQSLGQGPEFLIYFQGTGAADDSGLPNDRFFAVRPEGSVSTLKIQRTERGDSAVYLCASSLVSESEAFFGQGTRLTVV.

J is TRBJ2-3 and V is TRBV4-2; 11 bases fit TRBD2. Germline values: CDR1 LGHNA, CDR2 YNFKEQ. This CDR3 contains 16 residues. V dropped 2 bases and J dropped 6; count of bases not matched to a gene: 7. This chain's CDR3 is CASSQLAGGPGDTQYF. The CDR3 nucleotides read TGTGCCAGCAGCCAATTAGCGGGGGGGCCAGGGGATACGCAGTATTTT.

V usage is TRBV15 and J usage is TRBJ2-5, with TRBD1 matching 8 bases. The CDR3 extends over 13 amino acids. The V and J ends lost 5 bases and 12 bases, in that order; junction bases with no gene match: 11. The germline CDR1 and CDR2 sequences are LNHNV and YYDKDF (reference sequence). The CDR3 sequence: CATSGRTGPIEYF. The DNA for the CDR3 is TGTGCCACCAGCGGTAGGACAGGGCCTATCGAGTACTTC. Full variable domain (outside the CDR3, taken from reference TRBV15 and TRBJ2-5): DAMVIQNPRYQVTQFGKPVTLSCSQTLNHNVMYWYQQKSSQAPKLLFHYYDKDFNNEADTPDNFQSRRPNTSFCFLDIRSPGLGDTAMYLCATSGRTGPIEYFGPGTRLLVL.

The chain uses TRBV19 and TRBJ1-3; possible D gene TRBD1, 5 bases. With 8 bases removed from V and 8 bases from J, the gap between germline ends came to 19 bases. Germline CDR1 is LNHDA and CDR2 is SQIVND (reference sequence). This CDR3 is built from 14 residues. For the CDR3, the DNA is TGTGCCAGTGGACACAGAAGCGGTACGGACACCATATATTTT. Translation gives CASGHRSGTDTIYF.

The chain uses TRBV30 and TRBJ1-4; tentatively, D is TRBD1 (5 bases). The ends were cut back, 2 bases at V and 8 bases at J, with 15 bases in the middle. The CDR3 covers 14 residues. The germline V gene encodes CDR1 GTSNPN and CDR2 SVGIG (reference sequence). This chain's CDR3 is CAWSSGTGDEKLFF. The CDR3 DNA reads TGTGCCTGGAGTTCCGGGACGGGAGACGAAAAACTGTTTTTT.

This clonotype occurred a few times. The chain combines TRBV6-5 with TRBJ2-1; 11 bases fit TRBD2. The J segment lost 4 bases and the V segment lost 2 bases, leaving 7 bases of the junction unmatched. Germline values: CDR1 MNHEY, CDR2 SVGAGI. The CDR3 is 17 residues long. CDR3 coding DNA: TGTGCCAGCAGTTACCAGGGACTAGCGGACTCTTACAATGAGCAGTTCTTC. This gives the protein CASSYQGLADSYNEQFF.

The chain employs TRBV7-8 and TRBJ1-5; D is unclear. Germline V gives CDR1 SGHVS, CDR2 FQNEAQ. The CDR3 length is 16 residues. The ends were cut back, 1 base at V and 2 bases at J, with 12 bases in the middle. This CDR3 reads CASSLEVARGNQPQHF. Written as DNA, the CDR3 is TGTGCCAGCAGCTTAGAGGTGGCGAGGGGCAATCAGCCCCAGCATTTT.

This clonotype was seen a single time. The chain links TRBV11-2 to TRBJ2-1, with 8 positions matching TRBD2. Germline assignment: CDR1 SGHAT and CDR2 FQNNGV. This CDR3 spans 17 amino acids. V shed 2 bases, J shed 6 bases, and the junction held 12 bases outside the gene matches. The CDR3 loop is CASSLILYGRASNEQFF. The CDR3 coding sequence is TGTGCCAGCAGCTTAATCCTTTACGGGAGGGCCTCCAATGAGCAGTTCTTC.

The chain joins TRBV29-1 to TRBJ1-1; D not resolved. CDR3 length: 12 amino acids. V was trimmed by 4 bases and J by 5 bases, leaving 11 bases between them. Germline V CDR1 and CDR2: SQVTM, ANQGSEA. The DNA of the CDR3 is TGCAGCGTTGCCATGGACGGAACTGAAGCTTTCTTT. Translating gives CSVAMDGTEAFF.

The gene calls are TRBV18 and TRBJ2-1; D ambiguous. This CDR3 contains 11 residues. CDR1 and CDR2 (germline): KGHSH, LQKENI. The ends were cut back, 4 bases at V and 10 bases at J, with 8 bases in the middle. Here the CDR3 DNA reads TGTGCCAGCTCACAAACTAAGGAGCAGTTCTTC. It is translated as CASSQTKEQFF. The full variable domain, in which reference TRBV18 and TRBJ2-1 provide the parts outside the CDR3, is NAGVMQNPRHLVRRRGQEARLRCSPMKGHSHVYWYRQLPEEGLKFMVYLQKENIIDESGMPKERFSAEFPKEGPSILRIQQVVRGDSAAYFCASSQTKEQFFGPGTRLTVL.